This is a list of T cell receptor beta chains from one sample in a study of OX40 agonist ivuxolimab in advanced cancers. Some clones are missing from TCRdb's copy, which holds only in-frame ones; the method was immunoSEQ multiplex PCR. The sample yields 65,000 to 95,000 clones, roughly 90% seen once. This specimen consisted of CD4+ or CD8+ T cells sorted from blood, obtained in a trial of the OX40 agonist ivuxolimab. These receptors all stem from an adult with an advanced solid tumor such as melanoma, head and neck, liver or kidney cancer. Both conserved end residues are part of each CDR3. The D gene is left open where the match is weak. Not all rows give a size; the values are once, few, many and, for expanded clones, a class.

>TRBJ2-7|-|TRBD2|TRBV5-4
CASSWGLAGGGEQYF
TGTGCCAGCAGCTGGGGACTAGCGGGAGGTGGCGAGCAGTACTTC
>TRBJ1-1|-|TRBD1|TRBV18
CASSPKTGFRTEAFF
TGTGCCAGCTCACCAAAGACAGGGTTTCGCACTGAAGCTTTCTTT
>TRBJ2-7|once|-|TRBV4-1
CASSQDLGGAVYEQYF
TGCGCCAGCAGCCAAGATCTTGGGGGAGCGGTATACGAGCAGTACTTC
>TRBJ2-4|-|-|TRBV28
CASSSALLAKNIQYF
TGTGCCAGCAGTTCAGCCCTTCTAGCCAAAAACATTCAGTACTTC
>TRBJ2-7|-|TRBD2|TRBV5-8
CASSLRGVSYEQYF
TGTGCCAGCAGCCTGCGGGGGGTTTCCTACGAGCAGTACTTC
>TRBJ2-1|-|TRBD2|TRBV5-6
CASSPGIAGLSYNEQFF
TGTGCCAGCAGCCCCGGGATAGCGGGCCTCTCCTACAATGAGCAGTTCTTC
>TRBJ1-1|-|TRBD1|TRBV9
CASSVVGQGSEAFF
TGTGCCAGCAGCGTAGTGGGACAGGGGAGTGAAGCTTTCTTT
>TRBJ2-1|-|TRBD2|TRBV18
CASSIQLAGSGRQFF
TGTGCCAGCTCAATTCAACTAGCGGGATCGGGGCGGCAGTTCTTC
>TRBJ2-7|-|-|TRBV9
CASSVDLDVSYEQYF
TGTGCCAGCAGCGTAGATCTTGACGTTAGCTACGAGCAGTACTTC
>TRBJ1-2|-|-|TRBV6-1
CATGWPGHYGYTF
TGTGCTACCGGGTGGCCGGGTCACTATGGCTACACCTTC
>TRBJ2-1|-|-|TRBV6-5
CASSYSDRYEQFF
TGTGCCAGCAGTTACTCAGATCGGTATGAGCAGTTCTTC
>TRBJ2-6|-|-|TRBV28
CASSTGLAGANVLTF
TGTGCCAGCAGCACAGGGCTGGCTGGGGCCAACGTCCTGACTTTC
>TRBJ2-7|few|TRBD1|TRBV9
CASSAKGQSVRYEQYF
TGTGCCAGCAGCGCAAAGGGACAGAGTGTTCGGTACGAGCAGTACTTC
>TRBJ2-7|-|-|TRBV28
CASSFGLYEQYF
TGTGCCAGCAGTTTTGGGCTCTACGAGCAGTACTTC
>TRBJ2-5|-|-|TRBV5-6
CASSFLGTQETQYF
TGTGCCAGCAGCTTTTTAGGGACCCAAGAGACCCAGTACTTC
>TRBJ2-1|-|TRBD1|TRBV18
CASSPDRGPYNEQFF
TGTGCCAGCTCACCCGACAGGGGACCCTACAATGAGCAGTTCTTC
>TRBJ2-5|-|-|TRBV18
CASSPNSGKRETQYF
TGTGCCAGCTCACCGAATTCCGGGAAGAGGGAGACCCAGTACTTC
>TRBJ2-2|many|TRBD2|TRBV5-1
CASKEREFTGELFF
TGCGCCAGCAAGGAGCGGGAGTTCACCGGGGAGCTGTTTTTT
>TRBJ2-7|-|-|TRBV2
CASSYTGYEQYF
TGTGCCAGCAGTTACACAGGTTATGAGCAGTACTTC
>TRBJ2-5|-|TRBD2|TRBV5-8
CASSWRGLAVQETQYF
TGTGCCAGCAGCTGGAGGGGACTAGCGGTCCAAGAGACCCAGTACTTC
>TRBJ1-6|once|-|TRBV9
CASSVAQFDSPLHF
TGTGCCAGCAGCGTCGCACAGTTCGATTCACCCCTCCACTTT
>TRBJ2-1|-|TRBD2|TRBV5-1
CASSLETSGRGGNEQFF
TGCGCCAGCAGCTTGGAGACTAGCGGGAGGGGCGGAAATGAGCAGTTCTTC
>TRBJ2-1|-|-|TRBV11-2
CASSPDSSSYNEQFF
TGTGCCAGCAGCCCAGACAGTAGCTCCTACAATGAGCAGTTCTTC
>TRBJ1-6|-|TRBD1|TRBV13
CASSRRDRGTFRGSPLHF
TGTGCCAGCAGCCGCCGGGACAGGGGGACCTTTAGGGGATCACCCCTCCACTTT
>TRBJ2-3|-|-|TRBV7-2
CASSLVGGDTQYF
TGTGCCAGCAGCTTAGTAGGGGGGGATACGCAGTATTTT
>TRBJ2-5|-|TRBD2|TRBV2
CASSGAGARETQYF
TGTGCCAGCAGTGGGGCGGGAGCTAGAGAGACCCAGTACTTC
>TRBJ2-7|-|TRBD2|TRBV9
CASSGFGTSGSYEQYF
TGTGCCAGCAGCGGGTTCGGGACTAGCGGGAGTTACGAGCAGTACTTC
>TRBJ1-3|once|-|TRBV5-1
CASSFGGTSSGNTIYF
TGCGCCAGCAGCTTTGGGGGGACTAGCTCTGGAAACACCATATATTTT
>TRBJ2-1|-|TRBD1|TRBV7-7
CASSLGDRALVDEQFF
TGTGCCAGCAGCTTAGGGGACAGGGCTTTGGTCGATGAGCAGTTCTTC
>TRBJ1-5|-|-|TRBV6-6
CASSYLYRDLNQPQHF
TGTGCCAGCAGTTACTTATACCGGGACCTTAATCAGCCCCAGCATTTT
>TRBJ2-1|-|TRBD2|TRBV11-2
CASSYLAGYNEQFF
TGTGCCAGCAGCTACTTAGCGGGGTACAATGAGCAGTTCTTC
>TRBJ1-3|-|-|TRBV11-2
CASSLGGPVSGNTIYF
TGTGCCAGCAGCTTAGGGGGACCAGTCTCTGGAAACACCATATATTTT
>TRBJ2-7|-|TRBD2|TRBV7-3
CASSLTGLAGGTYEQYF
TGTGCCAGCAGCTTAACTGGACTAGCGGGAGGAACCTACGAGCAGTACTTC
>TRBJ2-7|-|TRBD1|TRBV5-1
CASSLGTGRSYEQYF
TGCGCCAGCAGCCTGGGGACAGGGAGATCCTACGAGCAGTACTTC
>TRBJ2-7|-|-|TRBV19
CATARGFSYEQYF
TGTGCCACCGCCCGAGGGTTTAGCTACGAGCAGTACTTC
>TRBJ2-7|-|-|TRBV2
CASSGSGDSVF
TGTGCCAGCAGCGGGAGTGGGGACAGTGTCTTC
>TRBJ2-3|-|-|TRBV18
CASSPLRTSLTDTQYF
TGTGCCAGCTCACCACTACGGACAAGTCTCACAGATACGCAGTATTTT
>TRBJ2-3|-|-|TRBV7-3
CASSLGGARGDTQYF
TGTGCCAGCAGCTTAGGGGGTGCTAGAGGGGATACGCAGTATTTT
>TRBJ2-5|-|TRBD2|TRBV6-1
CASSELSSGSRETQYF
TGTGCCAGCAGTGAACTTTCTAGCGGGAGTCGAGAGACCCAGTACTTC
>TRBJ2-7|-|-|TRBV6-1
CASSVGQTIYEQYF
TGTGCCAGCAGTGTCGGGCAGACAATCTACGAGCAGTACTTC
>TRBJ2-7|-|TRBD1|TRBV30
CAWSTDRGQVFYEQYF
TGTGCCTGGAGTACGGACAGGGGGCAAGTTTTCTACGAGCAGTACTTC
>TRBJ2-2|-|-|TRBV6-6
CASSQGRASTGELFF
TGTGCCAGCAGTCAAGGCCGAGCGTCCACCGGGGAGCTGTTTTTT
>TRBJ2-2|-|-|TRBV16
CASSQSTPGGELFF
TGTGCCAGCAGCCAATCGACCCCTGGCGGGGAGCTGTTTTTT
>TRBJ2-7|-|-|TRBV5-1
CASSDSGASYEQYF
TGCGCCAGCAGCGACTCCGGGGCGTCCTACGAGCAGTACTTC
>TRBJ1-2|-|-|TRBV28
CASSLGLGDGGGYTF
TGTGCCAGCAGTTTAGGTCTAGGAGACGGAGGCGGCTACACCTTC
>TRBJ2-7|-|TRBD2|TRBV5-1
CASSLGVAGAAEQYF
TGCGCCAGCAGCTTGGGGGTAGCGGGAGCCGCCGAGCAGTACTTC
>TRBJ2-5|-|-|TRBV5-5
CASSLRQSVQETQYF
TGTGCCAGCAGCTTGCGACAGTCAGTTCAAGAGACCCAGTACTTC
>TRBJ1-5|-|TRBD1|TRBV19
CASKKGTAPRDQPQHF
TGTGCCAGTAAAAAAGGGACAGCACCTCGGGATCAGCCCCAGCATTTT
>TRBJ1-6|-|-|TRBV27
CASTLQTPNSPLHF
TGTGCCAGCACTCTCCAGACTCCTAATTCACCCCTCCACTTT
>TRBJ2-2|-|TRBD1|TRBV10-3
CAISAAGGPNTGELFF
TGTGCCATCAGTGCCGCAGGGGGCCCTAACACCGGGGAGCTGTTTTTT
>TRBJ2-7|-|-|TRBV30
CASGQLYEQYF
TGTGCCTCAGGACAGCTCTACGAGCAGTACTTC
>TRBJ2-2|-|TRBD2|TRBV10-1
CASRPDRLADNTGELFF
TGCGCCAGCAGACCCGATCGACTAGCGGATAACACCGGGGAGCTGTTTTTT
>TRBJ1-1|few|-|TRBV2
CASSVLREAFF
TGTGCCAGCAGTGTTTTGAGAGAAGCTTTCTTT
>TRBJ2-1|-|TRBD2|TRBV12-5
CASGLGLAAQNEQFF
TGTGCTAGTGGTTTGGGGCTAGCGGCTCAGAATGAGCAGTTCTTC
>TRBJ2-1|-|-|TRBV21-1
CASVPQGARRAEQFF
TGTGCCAGCGTTCCCCAGGGGGCGCGGAGAGCTGAGCAGTTCTTC
>TRBJ1-5|-|-|TRBV6-1
CASSEARLNQPQHF
TGTGCCAGCAGTGAAGCCAGATTGAATCAGCCCCAGCATTTT
>TRBJ1-2|-|TRBD1|TRBV5-1
CASSLDRGDNYGYTF
TGCGCCAGCAGCTTGGACAGGGGTGACAACTATGGCTACACCTTC
>TRBJ1-2|-|-|TRBV9
CASSPQVGGTVYGYTF
TGTGCCAGCAGCCCCCAGGTAGGGGGGACCGTCTATGGCTACACCTTC
>TRBJ1-2|-|-|TRBV11-3
CASSSRRGVTYGYTF
TGTGCCAGCAGCTCTAGACGGGGGGTTACCTATGGCTACACCTTC
>TRBJ1-2|-|-|TRBV5-4
CASSPGHRINNYGYTF
TGTGCCAGCAGCCCGGGACACAGGATAAATAACTATGGCTACACCTTC